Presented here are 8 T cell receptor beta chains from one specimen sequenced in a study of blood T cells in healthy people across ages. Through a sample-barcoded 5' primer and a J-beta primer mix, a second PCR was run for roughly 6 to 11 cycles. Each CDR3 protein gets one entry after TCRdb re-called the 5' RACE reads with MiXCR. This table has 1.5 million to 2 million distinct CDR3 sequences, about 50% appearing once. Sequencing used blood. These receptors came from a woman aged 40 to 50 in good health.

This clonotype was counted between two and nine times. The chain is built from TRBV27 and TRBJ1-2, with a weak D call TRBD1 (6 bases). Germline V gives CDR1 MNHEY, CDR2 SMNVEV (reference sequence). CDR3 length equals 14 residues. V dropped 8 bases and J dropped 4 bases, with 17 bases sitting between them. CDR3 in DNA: TGTGCCAGCGGGTCCCAGTGGGGGGCCTATGGCTACACCTTC. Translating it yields CASGSQWGAYGYTF.

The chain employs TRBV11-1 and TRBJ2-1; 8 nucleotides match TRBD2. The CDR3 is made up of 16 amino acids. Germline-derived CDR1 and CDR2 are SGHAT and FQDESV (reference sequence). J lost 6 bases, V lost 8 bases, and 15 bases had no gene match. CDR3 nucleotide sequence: TGTGCCAGCGGCCTACGGGGGGGCCTATCAGTCAATGAGCAGTTCTTC. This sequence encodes CASGLRGGLSVNEQFF.

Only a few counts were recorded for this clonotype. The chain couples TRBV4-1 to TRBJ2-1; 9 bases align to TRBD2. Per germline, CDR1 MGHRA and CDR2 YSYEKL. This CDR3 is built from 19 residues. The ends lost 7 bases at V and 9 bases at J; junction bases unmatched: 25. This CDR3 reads CASTEKWAGMAGGIGEQFF. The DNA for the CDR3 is TGCGCCAGCACCGAAAAATGGGCGGGAATGGCGGGGGGGATTGGTGAGCAGTTCTTC.

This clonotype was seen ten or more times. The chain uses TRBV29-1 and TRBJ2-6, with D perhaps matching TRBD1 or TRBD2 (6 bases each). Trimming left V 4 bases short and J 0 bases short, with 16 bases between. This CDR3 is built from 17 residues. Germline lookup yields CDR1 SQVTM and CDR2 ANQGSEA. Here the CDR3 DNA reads TGCAGCGTTGCCAGCACGGGGGCCATCTCTGGGGCCAACGTCCTGACTTTC. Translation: CSVASTGAISGANVLTF.

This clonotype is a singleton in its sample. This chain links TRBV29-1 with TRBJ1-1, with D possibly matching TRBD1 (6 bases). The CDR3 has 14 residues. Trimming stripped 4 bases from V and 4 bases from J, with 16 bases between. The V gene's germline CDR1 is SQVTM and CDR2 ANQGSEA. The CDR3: CSVVGGPRGTEAFF. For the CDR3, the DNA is TGCAGCGTTGTCGGGGGGCCCCGGGGCACTGAAGCTTTCTTT.

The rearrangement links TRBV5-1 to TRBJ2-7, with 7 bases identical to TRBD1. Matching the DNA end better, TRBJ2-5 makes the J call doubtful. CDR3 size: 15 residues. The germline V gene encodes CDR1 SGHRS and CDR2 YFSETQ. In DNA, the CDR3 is TGCGCCAGCAGCCCCGGGACAGAAGCTGAGGAGACCCAGTACTTC. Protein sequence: CASSPGTEAEETQYF.

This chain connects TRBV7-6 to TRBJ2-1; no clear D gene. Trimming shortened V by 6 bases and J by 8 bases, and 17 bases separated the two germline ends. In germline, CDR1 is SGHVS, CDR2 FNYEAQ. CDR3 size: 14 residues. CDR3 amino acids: CASRSTLSADEQFF. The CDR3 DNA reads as TGTGCCAGCAGATCGACATTGTCCGCGGATGAGCAGTTCTTC.

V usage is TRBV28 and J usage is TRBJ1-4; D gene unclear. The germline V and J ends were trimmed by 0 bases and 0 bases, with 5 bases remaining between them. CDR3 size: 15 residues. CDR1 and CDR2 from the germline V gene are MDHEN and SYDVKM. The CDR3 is CASSLWAATNEKLFF. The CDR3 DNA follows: TGTGCCAGCAGTTTATGGGCAGCAACTAATGAAAAACTGTTTTTT.